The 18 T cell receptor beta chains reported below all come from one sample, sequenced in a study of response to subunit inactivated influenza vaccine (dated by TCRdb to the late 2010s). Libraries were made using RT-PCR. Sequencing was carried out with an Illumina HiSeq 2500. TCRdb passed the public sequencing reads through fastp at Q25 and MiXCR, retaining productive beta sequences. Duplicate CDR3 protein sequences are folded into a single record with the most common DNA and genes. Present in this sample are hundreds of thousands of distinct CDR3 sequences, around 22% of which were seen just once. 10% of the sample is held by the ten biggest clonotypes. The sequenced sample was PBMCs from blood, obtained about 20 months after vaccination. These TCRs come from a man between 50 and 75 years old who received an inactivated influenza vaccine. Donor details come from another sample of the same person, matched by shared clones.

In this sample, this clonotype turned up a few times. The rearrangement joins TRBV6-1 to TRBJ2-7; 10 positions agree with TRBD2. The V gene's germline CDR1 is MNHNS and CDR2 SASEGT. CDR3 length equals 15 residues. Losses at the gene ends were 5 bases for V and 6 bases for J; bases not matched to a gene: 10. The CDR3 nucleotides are TGTGCCAGCAGTCAAGTCATAGCGGGAGGCACCGAGCAGTACTTC. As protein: CASSQVIAGGTEQYF.

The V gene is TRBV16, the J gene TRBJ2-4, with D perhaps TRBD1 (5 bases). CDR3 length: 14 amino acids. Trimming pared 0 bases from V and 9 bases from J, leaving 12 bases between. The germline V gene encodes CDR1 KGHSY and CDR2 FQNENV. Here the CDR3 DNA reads TGTGCCAGCAGCCAATCTACAGGCGTGGGCATTCAGTACTTC. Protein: CASSQSTGVGIQYF.

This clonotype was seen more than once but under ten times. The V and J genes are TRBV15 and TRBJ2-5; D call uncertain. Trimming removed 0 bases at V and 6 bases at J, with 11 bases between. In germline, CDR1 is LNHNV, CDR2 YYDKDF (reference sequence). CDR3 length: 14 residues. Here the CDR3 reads CATSRDSSEQTQYF. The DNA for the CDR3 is TGTGCCACCAGCAGAGATTCTTCCGAGCAGACCCAGTACTTC.

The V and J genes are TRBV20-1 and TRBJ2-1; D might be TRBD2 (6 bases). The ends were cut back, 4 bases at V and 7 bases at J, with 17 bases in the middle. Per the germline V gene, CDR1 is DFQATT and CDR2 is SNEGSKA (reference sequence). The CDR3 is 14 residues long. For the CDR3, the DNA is TGCAGTGCTAACGGAGGGTGGGGAAAAAATGAGCAGTTCTTC. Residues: CSANGGWGKNEQFF.

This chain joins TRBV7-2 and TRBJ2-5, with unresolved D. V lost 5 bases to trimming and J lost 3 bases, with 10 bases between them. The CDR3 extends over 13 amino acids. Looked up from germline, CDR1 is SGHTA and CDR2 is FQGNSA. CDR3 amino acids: CASSPFGEETQYF. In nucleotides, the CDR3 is TGTGCCAGCAGCCCATTTGGGGAAGAGACCCAGTACTTC. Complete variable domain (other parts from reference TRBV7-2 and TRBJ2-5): GAGVSQSPSNKVTEKGKDVELRCDPISGHTALYWYRQSLGQGLEFLIYFQGNSAPDKSGLPSDRFSAERTGGSVSTLTIQRTQQEDSAVYLCASSPFGEETQYFGPGTRLLVL.

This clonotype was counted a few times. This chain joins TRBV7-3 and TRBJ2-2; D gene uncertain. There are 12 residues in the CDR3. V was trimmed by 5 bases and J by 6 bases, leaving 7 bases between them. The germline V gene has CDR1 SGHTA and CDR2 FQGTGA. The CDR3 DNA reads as TGTGCCAGCAGCGCCCTGTCCGGGGAGCTGTTTTTT. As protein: CASSALSGELFF.

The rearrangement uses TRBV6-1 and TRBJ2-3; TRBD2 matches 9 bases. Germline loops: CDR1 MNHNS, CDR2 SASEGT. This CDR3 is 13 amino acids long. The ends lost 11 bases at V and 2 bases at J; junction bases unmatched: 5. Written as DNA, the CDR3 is TGTGCCGGGGCGGGGGGGTCCACAGATACGCAGTATTTT. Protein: CAGAGGSTDTQYF.

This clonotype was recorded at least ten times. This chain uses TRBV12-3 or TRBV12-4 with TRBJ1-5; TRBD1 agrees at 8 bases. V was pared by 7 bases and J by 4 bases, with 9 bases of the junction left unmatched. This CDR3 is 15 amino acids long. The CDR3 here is CASTTDRGGNQPQHF. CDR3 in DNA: TGTGCCAGCACTACTGACAGGGGAGGGAATCAGCCCCAGCATTTT.

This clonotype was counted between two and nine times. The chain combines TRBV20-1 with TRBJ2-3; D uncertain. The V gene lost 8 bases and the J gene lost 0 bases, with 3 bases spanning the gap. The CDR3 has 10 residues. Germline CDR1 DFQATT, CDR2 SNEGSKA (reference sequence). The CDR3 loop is CSTSTDTQYF. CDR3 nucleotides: TGCAGTACCAGCACAGATACGCAGTATTTT.

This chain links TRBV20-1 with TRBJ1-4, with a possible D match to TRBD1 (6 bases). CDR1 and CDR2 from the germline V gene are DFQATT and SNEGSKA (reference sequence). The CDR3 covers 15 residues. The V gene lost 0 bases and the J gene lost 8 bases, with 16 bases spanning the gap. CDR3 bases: TGCAGTGCTAGAGATCCCGGGGGCGCGGGAGAAAAACTGTTTTTT. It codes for CSARDPGGAGEKLFF.

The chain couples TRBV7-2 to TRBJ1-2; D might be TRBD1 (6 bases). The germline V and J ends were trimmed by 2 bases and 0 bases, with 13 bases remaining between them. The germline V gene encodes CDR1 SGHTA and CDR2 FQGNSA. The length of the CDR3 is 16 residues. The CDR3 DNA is TGTGCCAGCAGCTTATACAGGGTCGTAGCTAACTATGGCTACACCTTC. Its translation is CASSLYRVVANYGYTF. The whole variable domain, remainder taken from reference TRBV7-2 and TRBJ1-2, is GAGVSQSPSNKVTEKGKDVELRCDPISGHTALYWYRQSLGQGLEFLIYFQGNSAPDKSGLPSDRFSAERTGGSVSTLTIQRTQQEDSAVYLCASSLYRVVANYGYTFGSGTRLTVV.

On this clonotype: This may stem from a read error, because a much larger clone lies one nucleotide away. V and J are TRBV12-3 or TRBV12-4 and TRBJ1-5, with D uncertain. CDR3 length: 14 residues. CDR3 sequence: CASSFRASNQLQHF. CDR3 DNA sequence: TGTGCCAGCAGTTTCCGGGCCTCCAATCAGCTCCAGCATTTT.

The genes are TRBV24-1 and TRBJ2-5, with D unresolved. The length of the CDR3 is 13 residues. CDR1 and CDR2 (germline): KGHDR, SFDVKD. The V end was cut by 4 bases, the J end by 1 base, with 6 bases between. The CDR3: CATSEGFQETQYF. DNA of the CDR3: TGTGCCACCAGTGAGGGATTCCAAGAGACCCAGTACTTC.

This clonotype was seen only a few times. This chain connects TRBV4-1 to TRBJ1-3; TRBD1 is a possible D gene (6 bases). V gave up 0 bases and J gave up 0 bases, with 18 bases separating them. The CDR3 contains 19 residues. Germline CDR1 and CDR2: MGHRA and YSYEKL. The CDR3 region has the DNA TGCGCCAGCAGCCAAGAAGGGGGTCTAAGATTGGACTCTGGAAACACCATATATTTT. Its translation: CASSQEGGLRLDSGNTIYF.

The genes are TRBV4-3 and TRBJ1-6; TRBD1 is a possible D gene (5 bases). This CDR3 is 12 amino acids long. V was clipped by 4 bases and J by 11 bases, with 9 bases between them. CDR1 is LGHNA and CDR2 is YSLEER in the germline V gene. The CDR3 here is CASSLGETPLHF. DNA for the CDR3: TGCGCCAGCAGCCTGGGGGAGACACCCCTCCACTTT.

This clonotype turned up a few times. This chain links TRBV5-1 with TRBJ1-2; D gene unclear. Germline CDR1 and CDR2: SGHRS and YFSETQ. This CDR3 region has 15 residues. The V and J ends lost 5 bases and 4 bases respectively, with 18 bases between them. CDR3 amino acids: CASRRTGEATYGYTF. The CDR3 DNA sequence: TGCGCCAGCAGGCGTACGGGAGAGGCAACCTATGGCTACACCTTC. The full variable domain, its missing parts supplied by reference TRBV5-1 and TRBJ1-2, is KAGVTQTPRYLIKTRGQQVTLSCSPISGHRSVSWYQQTPGQGLQFLFEYFSETQRNKGNFPGRFSGRQFSNSRSEMNVSTLELGDSALYLCASRRTGEATYGYTFGSGTRLTVV.

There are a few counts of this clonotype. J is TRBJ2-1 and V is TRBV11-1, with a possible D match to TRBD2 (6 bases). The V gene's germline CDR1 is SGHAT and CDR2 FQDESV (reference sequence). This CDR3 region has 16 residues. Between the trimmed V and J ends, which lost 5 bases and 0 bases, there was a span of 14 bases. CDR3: CASSHSGTSSYNEQFF. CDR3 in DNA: TGTGCCAGCAGCCATAGCGGCACGAGCTCCTACAATGAGCAGTTCTTC.

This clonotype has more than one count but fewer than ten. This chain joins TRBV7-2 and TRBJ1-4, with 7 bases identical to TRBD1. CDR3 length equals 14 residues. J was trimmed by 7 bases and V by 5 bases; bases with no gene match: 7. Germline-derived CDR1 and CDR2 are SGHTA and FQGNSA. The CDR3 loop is CASSQTGLGEKLFF. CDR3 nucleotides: TGTGCCAGCAGCCAGACAGGGTTGGGTGAAAAACTGTTTTTT.